This entry lists 17 T cell receptor beta chains sequenced from one sample in a study of cytomegalovirus exposure and HLA in healthy donors (dated by TCRdb to about 2017). Receptors were amplified or captured by the immunoSEQ multiplex PCR assay. Sourced from immuneACCESS, this table was stored by TCRdb with only in-frame sequences that have V and J called. A share of the clones is absent; for the studies checked, an unresolved V gene accounts for under half, and the remainder has no known explanation. This sample comprises 120,000 or so clones, more than 75% of them detected only once. The top ten hold 4% to 6% of the sample. The source material was PBMCs. The receptor set was obtained from a man between 18 and 29 years old in good health and CMV-seronegative.

The J gene is TRBJ2-7, the V gene TRBV14; 12 nucleotides agree with TRBD2. The CDR3 has 14 residues. V lost 6 bases to trimming and J lost 6 bases; unmatched junction nucleotides: 6. Germline assignment: CDR1 SGHDN and CDR2 FVKESK. CDR3 nucleotide sequence: TGTGCCAGCAGTCAACTAGCGGGGGGACGCGAGCAGTACTTC. Its protein product is CASSQLAGGREQYF.

V is TRBV2 and J is TRBJ2-7; 9 bases are shared with TRBD1. The CDR3 extends over 14 amino acids. V shed 6 bases, J shed 5 bases, and the junction held 8 bases outside the gene matches. CDR1 SNHLY and CDR2 FYNNEI come from the germline V gene. DNA for the CDR3: TGTGCCAGCAGGACCGGGACAGGGCAGGACGAGCAGTACTTC. Residues: CASRTGTGQDEQYF.

This chain uses TRBV4-1 with TRBJ1-1, with 7 bases identical to TRBD1. From germline, CDR1 is MGHRA and CDR2 YSYEKL. The junction had 9 bases not matched to a gene; V was cut back by 0 bases and J by 5 bases. The CDR3 loop spans 16 amino acids. CDR3 DNA: TGCGCCAGCAGCCAAGATTCCCGACAGGGATTGACTGAAGCTTTCTTT. Residues: CASSQDSRQGLTEAFF.

The CDR3 DNA is TGTGCCTGGAAAAGAATCCAGGGGAACCCTAACTATGGCTACACCTTC. It encodes CAWKRIQGNPNYGYTF. The chain links TRBV30 to TRBJ1-2; tentatively, D is TRBD1 (6 bases). Germline V lookup: CDR1 GTSNPN, CDR2 SVGIG (reference sequence). V lost 4 bases and J lost 0, with 18 bases in between. The CDR3 contains 16 residues.

J is TRBJ2-2 and V is TRBV13; possible D gene TRBD1, 6 bases. CDR1 and CDR2 (germline): PRHDT, FYEKMQ (reference sequence). V lost 5 bases, J lost 1 base, and 8 bases lay in between. This CDR3 region has 14 residues. This chain's CDR3 is CASSETGNTGELFF. Here the CDR3 DNA reads TGTGCCAGCAGCGAGACAGGGAACACCGGGGAGCTGTTTTTT. Variable domain in full (rest from reference TRBV13 and TRBJ2-2): AAGVIQSPRHLIKEKRETATLKCYPIPRHDTVYWYQQGPGQDPQFLISFYEKMQSDKGSIPDRFSAQQFSDYHSELNMSSLELGDSALYFCASSETGNTGELFFGEGSRLTVL.

V is TRBV9 and J is TRBJ2-5, with 9 nucleotides matching TRBD2. Germline CDR1 SGDLS, CDR2 YYNGEE. CDR3 length: 14 residues. V shed 0 bases, J shed 4 bases, and the junction held 1 base outside the gene matches. The CDR3 reads CASSVEAGGETQYF. The CDR3 nucleotides are TGTGCCAGCAGCGTAGAAGCGGGGGGAGAGACCCAGTACTTC. Full variable domain (outside the CDR3, taken from reference TRBV9 and TRBJ2-5): DSGVTQTPKHLITATGQRVTLRCSPRSGDLSVYWYQQSLDQGLQFLIQYYNGEERAKGNILERFSAQQFPDLHSELNLSSLELGDSALYFCASSVEAGGETQYFGPGTRLLVL.

This chain uses TRBV5-6 with TRBJ1-2; TRBD1 aligns across 9 bases. With 4 bases clipped from V and 8 bases from J, the junction kept 12 bases outside the gene matches. The CDR3 loop spans 15 amino acids. The germline V gene encodes CDR1 SGHDT and CDR2 YYEEEE. The CDR3 nucleotides are TGTGCCAGCAGCGCGGGACAGGGAGTCGCGAGGGGCTACACCTTC. Translating it yields CASSAGQGVARGYTF.

The J gene is TRBJ1-5, the V gene TRBV27, with D perhaps matching TRBD1 (6 bases). Trimming stripped 0 bases from V and 2 bases from J, with 8 bases between. Germline V gene sequence: CDR1 MNHEY, CDR2 SMNVEV (reference sequence). CDR3 size: 15 residues. CDR3: CASSLSSGGNQPQHF. CDR3 coding DNA: TGTGCCAGCAGTTTATCGTCAGGGGGCAATCAGCCCCAGCATTTT.

The chain employs TRBV9 and TRBJ2-1, with TRBD2 identical over 9 bases. This CDR3 has 18 amino acids. V trimming: 0 bases; J trimming: 4 bases; junction bases outside the gene matches: 11. CDR1 SGDLS and CDR2 YYNGEE come from the germline V gene. The CDR3 sequence is CASSVGSGSGRLYNEQFF. The CDR3 DNA is TGTGCCAGCAGCGTAGGTAGCGGGAGCGGGAGATTGTACAATGAGCAGTTCTTC.

This clone appeared a single time. The chain links TRBV6-5 to TRBJ1-1; tentative D call: TRBD1 (5 bases). Germline V gene data show CDR1 as MNHEY and CDR2 as SVGAGI. The V gene lost 7 bases and the J gene lost 4 bases, with 16 bases spanning the gap. The CDR3 length is 14 residues. DNA for the CDR3: TGTGCCAGCACCCTGGGGCGTCAGGGCACTGAAGCTTTCTTT. Protein product: CASTLGRQGTEAFF.

The V call is TRBV5-4, the J call TRBJ1-1; 8 bases are a match to TRBD1. V dropped 2 bases and J dropped 7; count of bases not matched to a gene: 7. Germline values: CDR1 SGHNT, CDR2 YYREEE (reference sequence). The CDR3 has 14 amino acids. The CDR3 sequence is CASSLLTGAGEAFF. The DNA for the CDR3 is TGTGCCAGCAGCTTACTGACAGGGGCAGGTGAAGCTTTCTTT.

This chain connects TRBV27 to TRBJ1-1, with 7 bases aligning to TRBD1. This CDR3 is 15 amino acids long. With V trimmed by 4 bases and J by 3 bases, 8 bases remained unmatched. Germline CDR1 reads MNHEY; CDR2 reads SMNVEV (reference sequence). CDR3 loop: CASSSTGFVHTEAFF. CDR3 nucleotide sequence: TGTGCCAGCAGTTCGACAGGGTTTGTACACACTGAAGCTTTCTTT.

This chain connects TRBV11-2 to TRBJ1-1, with D unclear. Trimming took 1 base from V and 3 from J, leaving 6 bases between them. Germline CDR1 and CDR2: SGHAT and FQNNGV. CDR3 length equals 13 residues. The CDR3 spells CASSLGADTEAFF. The CDR3 DNA follows: TGTGCCAGCAGCTTAGGGGCAGACACTGAAGCTTTCTTT.

The rearrangement uses TRBV29-1 and TRBJ1-1, with a possible D match to TRBD1 (5 bases). The CDR3 has 12 residues. V dropped 7 bases and J dropped 1 base, with 10 bases sitting between them. Germline CDR1 reads SQVTM; CDR2 reads ANQGSEA. CDR3 DNA: TGCAGCGCTGGGGGGAGGAACACTGAAGCTTTCTTT. This encodes CSAGGRNTEAFF.

The rearrangement joins TRBV7-9 to TRBJ2-3; 8 nucleotides match TRBD2. V was pared by 2 bases and J by 5 bases, with 9 bases of the junction left unmatched. This CDR3 has 16 amino acids. Germline V gene data show CDR1 as SEHNR and CDR2 as FQNEAQ (reference sequence). This CDR3 is CASSLLAGGSKDTQYF. For the CDR3, the DNA is TGTGCCAGCAGCTTACTCGCGGGGGGTTCCAAAGATACGCAGTATTTT.

The chain has TRBV19 and TRBJ1-2; TRBD1 might be the D (6 bases). The V gene's germline CDR1 is LNHDA and CDR2 SQIVND (reference sequence). CDR3 length: 13 amino acids. Trimming removed 5 bases from V and 7 bases from J, with 14 bases in between. The CDR3 DNA sequence: TGTGCCAGTAGTCAACGGGGGGGCACTGGCTACACCTTC. Amino acid sequence: CASSQRGGTGYTF.

In its sample, this clone was seen once. V and J are TRBV6-1 and TRBJ2-2, with 8 bases identical to TRBD1. CDR3 length equals 15 residues. Losses at the gene ends were 8 bases for V and 6 bases for J; bases not matched to a gene: 11. Germline-derived CDR1 and CDR2 are MNHNS and SASEGT. The CDR3 sequence: CASGYDGQGSGELFF. The CDR3 DNA reads as TGTGCCAGCGGGTACGACGGACAGGGTTCCGGGGAGCTGTTTTTT.